This entry describes one T cell receptor (beta chain). These data originate in a study of blood T cell repertoires in COVID-19. Seattle cases were enrolled at active infection and followed longitudinally. The repertoire was sequenced with immunoSEQ multiplex PCR; TCRdb's copy has only in-frame clones and lacks some. Among 250,000 to 300,000 clones listed, 75% to 90% were seen once. This CDR3 spans 14 amino acids. In germline, CDR1 is MNHEY, CDR2 SVGAGI. The germline V and J ends were trimmed by 0 bases and 3 bases, with 8 bases remaining between them. This sequence joins TRBV6-5 and TRBJ1-2; weak D call: TRBD1 (6 bases). The sequence was obtained from a woman aged 45-60 years with COVID-19, enrolled during active disease. Material: peripheral blood. The DNA for the CDR3 is TGTGCCAGCAGTTACTCGGGACAAGACTATGGCTACACCTTC. It codes for CASSYSGQDYGYTF.